This T cell receptor beta chain was sequenced during a study of T cell changes during pregnancy in multiple sclerosis. Data came from immunoSEQ multiplex PCR; TCRdb stores just in-frame clones and leaves some out. The sample has some 87,000 clones, more than 80% seen once. This clone was seen just once. This TCR derives from a female donor with multiple sclerosis, enrolled in a pregnancy study. Sequencing used CD4+ T cells from peripheral blood mononuclear cells, obtained before pregnancy.

The CDR3 spells CASSTLAGVGDTQYF. CDR3 in DNA: TGTGCCAGCAGTACCCTAGCGGGAGTGGGGGATACGCAGTATTTT. The chain couples TRBV27 to TRBJ2-3; TRBD2 agrees at 10 bases. Trimming removed 5 bases from V and 6 bases from J; junction bases left unmatched: 8. This CDR3 contains 15 residues. Germline V gene data show CDR1 as MNHEY and CDR2 as SMNVEV (reference sequence).